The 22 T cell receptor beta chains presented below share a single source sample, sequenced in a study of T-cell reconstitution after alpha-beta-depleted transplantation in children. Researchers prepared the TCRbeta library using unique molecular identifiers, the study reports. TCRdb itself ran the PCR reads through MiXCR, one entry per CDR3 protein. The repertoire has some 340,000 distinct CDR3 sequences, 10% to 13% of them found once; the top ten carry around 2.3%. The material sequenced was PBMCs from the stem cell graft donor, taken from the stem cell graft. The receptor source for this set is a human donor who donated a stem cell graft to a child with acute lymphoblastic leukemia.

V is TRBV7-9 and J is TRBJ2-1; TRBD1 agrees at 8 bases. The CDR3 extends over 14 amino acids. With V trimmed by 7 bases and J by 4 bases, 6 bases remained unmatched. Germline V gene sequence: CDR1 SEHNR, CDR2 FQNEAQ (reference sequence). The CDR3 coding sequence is TGTGCCAGCAAGCGGACAGGGTCTTACAATGAGCAGTTCTTC. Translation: CASKRTGSYNEQFF.

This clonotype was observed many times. CDR3 in DNA: TGCGCCAGCAGCTTAGGACAGGGGCTGTACTTC. Translation: CASSLGQGLYF. The genes are TRBV5-1 and TRBJ2-7; TRBD1 agrees at 9 bases. The V and J ends lost 2 bases and 12 bases, in that order; junction bases with no gene match: 3. Germline V CDR1 and CDR2: SGHRS, YFSETQ. The length of the CDR3 is 11 residues. Complete variable domain (other parts from reference TRBV5-1 and TRBJ2-7): KAGVTQTPRYLIKTRGQQVTLSCSPISGHRSVSWYQQTPGQGLQFLFEYFSETQRNKGNFPGRFSGRQFSNSRSEMNVSTLELGDSALYLCASSLGQGLYFGPGTRLTVT.

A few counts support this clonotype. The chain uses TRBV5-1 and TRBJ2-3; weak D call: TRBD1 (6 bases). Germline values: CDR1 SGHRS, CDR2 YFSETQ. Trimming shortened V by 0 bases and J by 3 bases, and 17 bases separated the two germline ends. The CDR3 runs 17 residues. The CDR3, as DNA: TGCGCCAGCAGCTTGGGTCACTCCGGGACAACAACAGATACGCAGTATTTT. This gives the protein CASSLGHSGTTTDTQYF.

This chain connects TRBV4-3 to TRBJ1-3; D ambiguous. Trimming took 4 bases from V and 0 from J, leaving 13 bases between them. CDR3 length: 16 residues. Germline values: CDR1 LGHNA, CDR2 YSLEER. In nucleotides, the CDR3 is TGCGCCAGCAGCCCCACCCCCCAGGTCTCTGGAAACACCATATATTTT. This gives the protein CASSPTPQVSGNTIYF.

CDR3 residues: CASRLHRDTFYEQYF. The CDR3 region has the DNA TGTGCCAGCAGGTTACACCGGGACACCTTTTACGAGCAGTACTTC. The rearrangement uses TRBV7-2 and TRBJ2-7; weak D call: TRBD1 (6 bases). V shed 6 bases and J shed 4 bases, with 19 bases lying between them. The CDR3 is 15 amino acids. The germline V gene has CDR1 SGHTA and CDR2 FQGNSA.

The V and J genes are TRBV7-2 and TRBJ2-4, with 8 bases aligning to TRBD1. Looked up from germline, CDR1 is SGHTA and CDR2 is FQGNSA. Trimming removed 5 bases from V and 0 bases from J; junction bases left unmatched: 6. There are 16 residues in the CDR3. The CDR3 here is CASSGGTGLAKNIQYF. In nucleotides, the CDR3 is TGTGCCAGCAGCGGTGGGACAGGTCTAGCCAAAAACATTCAGTACTTC. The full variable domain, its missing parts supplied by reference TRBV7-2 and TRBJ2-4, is GAGVSQSPSNKVTEKGKDVELRCDPISGHTALYWYRQSLGQGLEFLIYFQGNSAPDKSGLPSDRFSAERTGGSVSTLTIQRTQQEDSAVYLCASSGGTGLAKNIQYFGAGTRLSVL.

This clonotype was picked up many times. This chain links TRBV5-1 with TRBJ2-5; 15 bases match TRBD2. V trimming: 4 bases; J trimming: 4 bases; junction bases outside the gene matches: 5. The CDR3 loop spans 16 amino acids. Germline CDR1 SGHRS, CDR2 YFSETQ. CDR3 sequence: CASSEGLAGGPETQYF. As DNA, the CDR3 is TGCGCCAGCAGCGAGGGACTAGCGGGAGGCCCAGAGACCCAGTACTTC.

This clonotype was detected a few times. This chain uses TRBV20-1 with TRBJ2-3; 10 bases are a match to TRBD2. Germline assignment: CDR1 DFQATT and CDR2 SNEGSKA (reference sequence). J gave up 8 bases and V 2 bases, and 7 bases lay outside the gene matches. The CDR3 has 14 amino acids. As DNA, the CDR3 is TGCAGTGCTAGACCTAGCGGGAGTCTCAGTACGCAGTATTTT. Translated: CSARPSGSLSTQYF.

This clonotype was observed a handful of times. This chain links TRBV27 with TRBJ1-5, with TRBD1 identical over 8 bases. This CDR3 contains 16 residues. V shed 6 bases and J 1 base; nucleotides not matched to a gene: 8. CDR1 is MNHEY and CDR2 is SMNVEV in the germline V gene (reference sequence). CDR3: CASRPSGQDSNQPQHF. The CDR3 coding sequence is TGTGCCAGCAGACCCTCGGGACAGGACAGCAATCAGCCCCAGCATTTT.

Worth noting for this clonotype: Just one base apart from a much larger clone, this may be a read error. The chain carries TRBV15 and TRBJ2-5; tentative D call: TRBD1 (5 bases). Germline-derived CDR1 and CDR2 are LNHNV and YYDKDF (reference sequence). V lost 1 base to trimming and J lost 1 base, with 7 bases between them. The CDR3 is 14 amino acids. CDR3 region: CATSRAGSQETQYF. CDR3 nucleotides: TGTGCCACCAGCAGAGCAGGGTCCCAAGAGACCCAGTACTTC.

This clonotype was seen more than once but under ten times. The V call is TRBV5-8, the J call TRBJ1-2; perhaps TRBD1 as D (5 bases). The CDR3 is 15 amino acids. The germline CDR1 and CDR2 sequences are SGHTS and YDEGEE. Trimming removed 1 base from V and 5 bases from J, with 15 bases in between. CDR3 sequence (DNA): TGTGCCAGCAGCTTGTTGACAGTGAGTGGATATGGCTACACCTTC. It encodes CASSLLTVSGYGYTF.

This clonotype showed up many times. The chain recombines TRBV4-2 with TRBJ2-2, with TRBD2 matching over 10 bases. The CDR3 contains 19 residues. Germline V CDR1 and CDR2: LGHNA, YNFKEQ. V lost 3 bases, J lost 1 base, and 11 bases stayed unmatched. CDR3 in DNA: TGTGCCAGCAGCCATTCGGCTAGCGGGAGTCGGGGGAACACCGGGGAGCTGTTTTTT. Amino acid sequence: CASSHSASGSRGNTGELFF.

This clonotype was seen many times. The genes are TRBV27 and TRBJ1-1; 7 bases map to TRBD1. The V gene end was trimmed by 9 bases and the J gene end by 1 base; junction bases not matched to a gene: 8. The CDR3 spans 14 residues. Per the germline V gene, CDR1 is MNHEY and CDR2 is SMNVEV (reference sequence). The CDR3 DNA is TGTGCCAGTAATCGACAGGGACCGAACACTGAAGCTTTCTTT. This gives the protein CASNRQGPNTEAFF.

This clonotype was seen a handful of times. DNA for the CDR3: TGCGCCAGCAGCCGCCGGAACATTGCAACTAATGAAAAACTGTTTTTT. Translation gives CASSRRNIATNEKLFF. The chain is built from TRBV4-1 and TRBJ1-4; D unresolved. V lost 4 bases to trimming and J lost 0 bases, with 12 bases between them. Germline V gene sequence: CDR1 MGHRA, CDR2 YSYEKL. The CDR3 totals 16 residues.

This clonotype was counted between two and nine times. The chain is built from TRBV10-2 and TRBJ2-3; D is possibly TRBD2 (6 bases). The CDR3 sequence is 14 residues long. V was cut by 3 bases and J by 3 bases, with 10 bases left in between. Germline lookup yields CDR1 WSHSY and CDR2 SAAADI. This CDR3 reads CASSERRATDTQYF. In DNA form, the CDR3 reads TGCGCCAGCAGTGAACGGAGGGCGACAGATACGCAGTATTTT.

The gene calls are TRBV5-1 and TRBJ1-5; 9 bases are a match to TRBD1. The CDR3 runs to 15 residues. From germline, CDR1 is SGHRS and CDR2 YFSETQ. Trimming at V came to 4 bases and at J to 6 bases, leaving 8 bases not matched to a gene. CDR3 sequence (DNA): TGCGCCAGCAGCAAAACAGGGGGCGACGGTCAGCCCCAGCATTTT. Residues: CASSKTGGDGQPQHF.

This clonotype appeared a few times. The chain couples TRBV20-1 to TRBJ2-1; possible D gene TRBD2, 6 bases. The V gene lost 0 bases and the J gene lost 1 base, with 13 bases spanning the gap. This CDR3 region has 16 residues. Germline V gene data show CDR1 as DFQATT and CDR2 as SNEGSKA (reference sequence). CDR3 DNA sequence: TGCAGTGCTAGAGACCTACTAGCTGTTTCCTACAATGAGCAGTTCTTC. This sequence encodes CSARDLLAVSYNEQFF.

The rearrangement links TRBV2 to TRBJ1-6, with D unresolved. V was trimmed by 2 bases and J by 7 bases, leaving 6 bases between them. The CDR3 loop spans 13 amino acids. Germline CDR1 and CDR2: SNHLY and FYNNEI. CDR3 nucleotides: TGTGCCAGCAGTGAAAACGGGAATTCACCCCTCCACTTT. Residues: CASSENGNSPLHF.

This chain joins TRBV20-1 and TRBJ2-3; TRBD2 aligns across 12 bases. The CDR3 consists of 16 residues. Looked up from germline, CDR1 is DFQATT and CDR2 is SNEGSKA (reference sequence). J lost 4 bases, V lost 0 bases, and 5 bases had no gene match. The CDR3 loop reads CSARDLTSGSPDTQYF. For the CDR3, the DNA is TGCAGTGCTAGAGATCTGACTAGCGGGAGCCCAGATACGCAGTATTTT.

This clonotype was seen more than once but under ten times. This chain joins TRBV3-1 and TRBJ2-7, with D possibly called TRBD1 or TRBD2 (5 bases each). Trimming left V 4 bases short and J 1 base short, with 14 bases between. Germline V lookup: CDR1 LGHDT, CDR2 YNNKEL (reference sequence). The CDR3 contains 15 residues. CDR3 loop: CASSPGTGDSYEQYF. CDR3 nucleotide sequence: TGTGCCAGCAGCCCGGGGACGGGCGATTCCTACGAGCAGTACTTC.

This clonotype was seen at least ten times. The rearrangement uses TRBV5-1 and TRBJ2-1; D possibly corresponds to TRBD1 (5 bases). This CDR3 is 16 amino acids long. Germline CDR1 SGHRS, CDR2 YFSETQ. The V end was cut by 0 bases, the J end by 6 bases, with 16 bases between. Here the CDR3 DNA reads TGCGCCAGCAGCTTGGGGGGCGCAGCCCCAGGCAATGAGCAGTTCTTC. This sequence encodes CASSLGGAAPGNEQFF.

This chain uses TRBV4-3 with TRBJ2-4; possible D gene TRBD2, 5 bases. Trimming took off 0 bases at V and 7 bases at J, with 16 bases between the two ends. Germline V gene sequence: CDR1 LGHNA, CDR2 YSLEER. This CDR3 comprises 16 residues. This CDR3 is CASSQETRFRGNIQYF. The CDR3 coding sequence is TGCGCCAGCAGCCAAGAAACCCGCTTCAGAGGGAACATTCAGTACTTC.